The 11 T cell receptor beta chains below come from one sample, sequenced in a study of early T cells in non-severe SARS-CoV-2 infection. TCRdb ran MiXCR on the 5' RACE reads and lists one entry per CDR3 protein. The sample has 75,000 to 80,000 distinct CDR3 sequences, more than 7.5% seen once. Sequencing was done on a sample of whole blood. The receptors were sampled from an adult who was a healthcare worker with PCR-confirmed SARS-CoV-2 infection or an uninfected control (not recorded which).

The chain recombines TRBV20-1 with TRBJ2-1; no definite D call. CDR1 is DFQATT, CDR2 SNEGSKA, per germline (reference sequence). V was cut by 5 bases and J by 4 bases, with 9 bases left in between. This CDR3 contains 12 residues. The CDR3 is CSAADWYNEQFF. As DNA, the CDR3 is TGCAGTGCTGCTGACTGGTACAATGAGCAGTTCTTC.

This clonotype was observed many times. V usage is TRBV12-3 or TRBV12-4 and J usage is TRBJ2-1, with D possibly matching TRBD1 (6 bases). V was pared by 7 bases and J by 2 bases, with 15 bases between. CDR3 length equals 15 residues. The CDR3 region is CASTQRGRAYNEQFF. CDR3 DNA: TGTGCCAGCACCCAGAGGGGGAGAGCCTACAATGAGCAGTTCTTC.

This clonotype was seen at least ten times. The chain couples TRBV24-1 to TRBJ1-1, with 7 nucleotides matching TRBD1. CDR1 KGHDR and CDR2 SFDVKD come from the germline V gene. This CDR3 region has 15 residues. V was clipped by 10 bases and J by 0 bases; unmatched bases: 10. As DNA, the CDR3 is TGTGCCACTAGGACAGGAAAAGAGGTGAACACTGAAGCTTTCTTT. It codes for CATRTGKEVNTEAFF.

The sample holds a few counts of this clonotype. The rearrangement joins TRBV28 to TRBJ2-7, with D perhaps matching TRBD1 (5 bases). Looked up from germline, CDR1 is MDHEN and CDR2 is SYDVKM. Trimming removed 8 bases from V and 2 bases from J, with 13 bases in between. The CDR3 covers 13 residues. This CDR3 is CASLPGNTYEQYF. DNA for the CDR3: TGTGCCAGCTTACCAGGGAATACCTACGAGCAGTACTTC.

A few counts support this clonotype. This chain uses TRBV28 with TRBJ2-1, with 8 bases fitting TRBD2. The V gene end was trimmed by 8 bases and the J gene end by 9 bases; junction bases not matched to a gene: 12. The CDR3 length is 14 residues. Looked up from germline, CDR1 is MDHEN and CDR2 is SYDVKM. CDR3 sequence: CASRRGAGVGEQFF. The CDR3 nucleotides read TGTGCCAGCCGCCGCGGAGCGGGAGTCGGTGAGCAGTTCTTC. Supplemented by reference TRBV28 and TRBJ2-1, the full variable domain reads DVKVTQSSRYLVKRTGEKVFLECVQDMDHENMFWYRQDPGLGLRLIYFSYDVKMKEKGDIPEGYSVSREKKERFSLILESASTNQTSMYLCASRRGAGVGEQFFGPGTRLTVL.

The sample holds many counts of this clonotype. The chain joins TRBV28 to TRBJ2-1; D perhaps matches TRBD2 (6 bases). Germline lookup yields CDR1 MDHEN and CDR2 SYDVKM. V was trimmed by 10 bases and J by 6 bases, leaving 13 bases between them. The CDR3 sequence is 12 residues long. CDR3 DNA: TGTGCCACCCGGACTACACCCAATGAGCAGTTCTTC. Encoded protein: CATRTTPNEQFF.

Many counts were recorded for this clonotype. The V and J genes are TRBV10-3 and TRBJ1-1; 11 bases match TRBD1. The junction had 10 bases not matched to a gene; V was cut back by 2 bases and J by 5 bases. Germline CDR1 reads ENHRY; CDR2 reads SYGVKD. This CDR3 has 17 amino acids. The CDR3 nucleotides read TGTGCCATCAGTGAGCGGACAGGGGGCGCTCGGCGAACTGAAGCTTTCTTT. It codes for CAISERTGGARRTEAFF.

There are many counts of this clonotype. The rearrangement links TRBV2 to TRBJ2-2; D ambiguous. Germline V gene lookup returns CDR1 SNHLY and CDR2 FYNNEI. The CDR3 is 15 residues long. Trimming removed 4 bases at V and 4 bases at J, with 13 bases between. CDR3 nucleotides: TGTGCCAGCAGTGTGGTGAGCGAGACCACCGGGGAGCTGTTTTTT. Residues: CASSVVSETTGELFF.

About this clonotype: This may be a read error, as it is one base from a much larger clone. The V call is TRBV5-4, the J call TRBJ2-2; D not resolved. Trimming pared 5 bases from V and 2 bases from J, leaving 10 bases between. This CDR3 comprises 14 residues. Per the germline V gene, CDR1 is SGHNT and CDR2 is YYREEE (reference sequence). The DNA of the CDR3 is TGTGCCAGCAGTAGTTTATTTAACACCGGGGAGCTGTTTTTT. Its protein is CASSSLFNTGELFF.

This clonotype was seen repeatedly, ten times or more. The chain employs TRBV27 and TRBJ2-2; D uncertain. Between the trimmed V and J ends, which lost 3 bases and 6 bases, there was a span of 11 bases. The CDR3 is made up of 14 amino acids. CDR1 is MNHEY, CDR2 SMNVEV, per germline (reference sequence). Written as DNA, the CDR3 is TGTGCCAGCAGTTTTAGGAGCCCGTCCGGGGAGCTGTTTTTT. Protein product: CASSFRSPSGELFF.

This clonotype was picked up many times. This rearrangement joins TRBV7-6 to TRBJ2-1; D assignment may be TRBD1 or TRBD2 (5 bases each). Trimming took 2 bases from V and 4 from J, leaving 15 bases between them. The CDR3 has 16 residues. The V gene's germline CDR1 is SGHVS and CDR2 FNYEAQ. This CDR3 is CASSLREGDPYNEQFF. The CDR3 bases are TGTGCCAGCAGCTTAAGGGAAGGGGACCCTTACAATGAGCAGTTCTTC.